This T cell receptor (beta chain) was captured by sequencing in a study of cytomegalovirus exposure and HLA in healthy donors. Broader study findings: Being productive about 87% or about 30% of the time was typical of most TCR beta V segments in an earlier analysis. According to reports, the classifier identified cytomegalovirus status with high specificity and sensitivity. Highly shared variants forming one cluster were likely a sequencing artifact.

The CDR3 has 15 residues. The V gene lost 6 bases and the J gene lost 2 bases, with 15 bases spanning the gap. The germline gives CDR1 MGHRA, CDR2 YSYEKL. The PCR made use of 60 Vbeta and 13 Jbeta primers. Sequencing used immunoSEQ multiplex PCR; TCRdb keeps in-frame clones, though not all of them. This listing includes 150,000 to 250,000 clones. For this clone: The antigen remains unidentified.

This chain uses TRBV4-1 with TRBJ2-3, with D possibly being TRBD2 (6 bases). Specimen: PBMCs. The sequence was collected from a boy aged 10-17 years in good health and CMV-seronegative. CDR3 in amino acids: CASRNLGGNTDTQYF. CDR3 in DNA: TGCGCCAGCAGAAATCTTGGAGGGAACACAGATACGCAGTATTTT.